This TCR beta chain was documented in a study of T-cell reconstitution after alpha-beta-depleted transplantation in children. The ends were cut back, 10 bases at V and 9 bases at J, with 21 bases in the middle. The length of the CDR3 is 13 residues. CDR1 MGHDK and CDR2 SYGVNS come from the germline V gene. A library of TCRbeta sequences, prepared with unique molecular identifiers, was generated. MiXCR was run by TCRdb on the PCR reads, yielding one entry per CDR3 protein. The data contain 90,000 to 100,000 distinct CDR3 sequences, 20% to 30% of them singletons. This TCR derives from a boy between 2 and 10 years old with acute lymphoblastic leukemia, due to receive a stem cell transplant. The chain has TRBV25-1 and TRBJ1-1; D is perhaps TRBD1 (6 bases). Source: PBMCs, taken before TCRalphabeta/CD19-depleted stem cell transplant. CDR3 region: CATEGAGTRKAFF. DNA for the CDR3: TGTGCCACAGAAGGGGCAGGGACAAGAAAAGCTTTCTTT.